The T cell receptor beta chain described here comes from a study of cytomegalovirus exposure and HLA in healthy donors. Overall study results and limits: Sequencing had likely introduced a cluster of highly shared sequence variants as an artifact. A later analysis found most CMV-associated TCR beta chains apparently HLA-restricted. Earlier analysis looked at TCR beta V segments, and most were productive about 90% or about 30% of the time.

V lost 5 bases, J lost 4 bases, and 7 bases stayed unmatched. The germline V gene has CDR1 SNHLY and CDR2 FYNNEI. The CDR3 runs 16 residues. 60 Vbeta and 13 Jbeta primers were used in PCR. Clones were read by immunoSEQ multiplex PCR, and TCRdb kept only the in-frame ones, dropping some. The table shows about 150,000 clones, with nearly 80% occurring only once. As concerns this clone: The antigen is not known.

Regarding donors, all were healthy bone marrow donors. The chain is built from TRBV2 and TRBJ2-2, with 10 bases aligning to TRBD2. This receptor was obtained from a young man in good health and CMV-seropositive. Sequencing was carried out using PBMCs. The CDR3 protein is CASSLAGAASTGELFF. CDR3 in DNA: TGTGCCAGCAGTCTAGCGGGAGCCGCGAGCACCGGGGAGCTGTTTTTT.